The 21 T cell receptor beta chains below all came from one sample that was sequenced in a study of cytomegalovirus exposure and HLA in healthy donors. The PCR used 60 Vbeta and 13 Jbeta primers. Here immunoSEQ multiplex PCR was the method, and the copy in TCRdb shows in-frame clones only, minus some. The data hold around 140,000 clones, with about 80% observed a single time. The sample was PBMCs. Source of these receptors: a woman aged 40 to 49 in good health and CMV-seropositive.

This chain uses TRBV5-4 with TRBJ2-2; possibly TRBD1 for D (5 bases). Trimming removed 8 bases from V and 5 bases from J, with 16 bases in between. The CDR3 has 14 residues. The V gene's germline CDR1 is SGHNT and CDR2 YYREEE (reference sequence). This CDR3 is CASRGDPTTGELFF. DNA for the CDR3: TGTGCCAGTAGGGGTGACCCGACTACCGGGGAGCTGTTTTTT.

V gene TRBV5-1 combines with J gene TRBJ2-7; TRBD1 is a possible D gene (7 bases). CDR3 length: 15 amino acids. Germline CDR1 is SGHRS and CDR2 is YFSETQ. V was shortened by 4 bases and J by 2 bases, with 16 bases between the two germline ends. The CDR3 loop is CASSRAGQSTYEQYF. The CDR3 nucleotides are TGCGCCAGCAGCCGGGCGGGACAGAGTACCTACGAGCAGTACTTC.

The chain links TRBV6-5 to TRBJ1-6; unclear D gene. The V end lost 6 bases, the J end lost 1 base, and 7 bases lay between the germline ends. The CDR3 sequence is 14 residues long. Germline-derived CDR1 and CDR2 are MNHEY and SVGAGI. The CDR3 DNA reads as TGTGCCAGCAGGCTCGGGTCCTATAATTCACCCCTCCACTTT. This sequence encodes CASRLGSYNSPLHF.

The chain joins TRBV6-1 to TRBJ1-2, with a possible D match to TRBD1 (6 bases). Germline CDR1 and CDR2: MNHNS and SASEGT. The CDR3 is made up of 13 amino acids. The germline V and J ends were trimmed by 3 bases and 5 bases, with 10 bases remaining between them. The CDR3 DNA is TGTGCCAGCAGTGACTTGACAGGTTATGGCTACACCTTC. The encoded protein is CASSDLTGYGYTF.

This rearrangement joins TRBV21-1 to TRBJ2-7; TRBD2, the D gene given by the table, was not confirmed from the DNA. TRBV21-1 is a pseudogene segment. CDR3 length: 16 residues. The CDR3 DNA follows: TGTGCCAGCAGCGGACGGACTAGCGGACATCGGAACGAGCAGTACTTC. It yields the protein CASSGRTSGHRNEQYF.

V gene TRBV14 combines with J gene TRBJ1-2; D perhaps matches TRBD1 (5 bases). The CDR3 spans 16 residues. V lost 0 bases to trimming and J lost 4 bases, with 15 bases between them. The germline gives CDR1 SGHDN, CDR2 FVKESK. The CDR3: CASSQERGDPLYGYTF. In DNA form, the CDR3 reads TGTGCCAGCAGCCAAGAGCGGGGGGACCCTCTCTATGGCTACACCTTC.

The V call is TRBV5-1, the J call TRBJ1-1; 8 bases agree with TRBD1. This CDR3 is built from 14 residues. The J segment lost 4 bases and the V segment lost 4 bases, leaving 6 bases of the junction unmatched. Germline lookup yields CDR1 SGHRS and CDR2 YFSETQ. This CDR3 is CASSDQGAVTEAFF. For the CDR3, the DNA is TGCGCCAGCAGCGACCAGGGGGCCGTCACTGAAGCTTTCTTT.

This clone was detected a few times. V and J are TRBV5-5 and TRBJ2-7; 11 bases agree with TRBD2. The CDR3 is 14 residues long. V trimming: 5 bases; J trimming: 4 bases; junction bases outside the gene matches: 5. CDR1 is SGHKS, CDR2 YYEKEE, per germline (reference sequence). Here the CDR3 reads CASRPLAGVYEQYF. The CDR3 DNA is TGTGCCAGCAGGCCACTAGCGGGAGTTTACGAGCAGTACTTC.

V gene TRBV28 combines with J gene TRBJ1-4; a weak D match, TRBD1 (6 bases). The V and J ends lost 2 bases and 5 bases respectively, with 15 bases between them. The CDR3 totals 16 residues. Germline V CDR1 and CDR2: MDHEN, SYDVKM. In DNA, the CDR3 is TGTGCCAGCAGTTTAAGCGGACAGATGAACAATGAAAAACTGTTTTTT. Residues: CASSLSGQMNNEKLFF.

V gene TRBV5-1 combines with J gene TRBJ1-4; 7 nucleotides match TRBD1. The CDR3 is 14 residues long. V shed 2 bases, J shed 6 bases, and the junction held 4 bases outside the gene matches. CDR1 SGHRS and CDR2 YFSETQ come from the germline V gene. CDR3 protein: CASSFTGEDEKLFF. In DNA form, the CDR3 reads TGCGCCAGCAGCTTCACAGGGGAGGATGAAAAACTGTTTTTT.

The chain employs TRBV6-5 and TRBJ1-2, with 8 positions matching TRBD1. CDR3 size: 15 residues. With V trimmed by 9 bases and J by 6 bases, 15 bases remained unmatched. Germline lookup yields CDR1 MNHEY and CDR2 SVGAGI. The CDR3 loop reads CASSSGTGALNGYTF. The CDR3 nucleotides read TGTGCCAGTTCTTCCGGGACAGGTGCCCTAAATGGCTACACCTTC.

The V call is TRBV4-1, the J call TRBJ2-3, with no clear D. Deletions cut 0 bases from V and 2 bases from J, with 18 bases between. Looked up from germline, CDR1 is MGHRA and CDR2 is YSYEKL. The CDR3 runs to 18 residues. The CDR3 region is CASSQELLRAGSTDTQYF. The CDR3 region has the DNA TGCGCCAGCAGCCAAGAACTTTTGCGTGCAGGTTCCACAGATACGCAGTATTTT.

The chain combines TRBV29-1 with TRBJ2-1; 7 bases agree with TRBD1. Germline CDR1 and CDR2: SQVTM and ANQGSEA. J was trimmed by 4 bases and V by 5 bases; bases with no gene match: 2. CDR3 length equals 12 residues. The CDR3 reads CSVPTGYNEQFF. As DNA, the CDR3 is TGCAGCGTTCCGACAGGGTACAATGAGCAGTTCTTC.

This chain joins TRBV9 and TRBJ2-7; possibly TRBD2 for D (5 bases). This CDR3 region has 15 residues. Trimming pared 0 bases from V and 3 bases from J, leaving 13 bases between. Germline values: CDR1 SGDLS, CDR2 YYNGEE. The CDR3 DNA sequence: TGTGCCAGCAGCGTAGGAGGGAAGGAGTTCTACGAGCAGTACTTC. The encoded protein is CASSVGGKEFYEQYF.

This clone has just a few counts. This specimen includes other DNA sequences encoding the same CDR3. V and J are TRBV2 and TRBJ1-1; 8 bases fit TRBD1. This CDR3 has 13 residues. After removal of 6 bases from V and 1 base from J, the junction contained 1 base not matched to a gene. The germline gives CDR1 SNHLY, CDR2 FYNNEI. The chain's CDR3 is CASSGQGNTEAFF. In DNA form, the CDR3 reads TGTGCCAGCAGCGGACAGGGGAACACTGAAGCTTTCTTT.

V usage is TRBV7-2 and J usage is TRBJ1-1; tentative D call: TRBD1 (6 bases). The V end lost 2 bases, the J end lost 0 bases, and 10 bases lay between the germline ends. This CDR3 comprises 15 residues. Germline values: CDR1 SGHTA, CDR2 FQGNSA. CDR3 in DNA: TGTGCCAGCAGCTTACAGGGGACTATGAACACTGAAGCTTTCTTT. This gives the protein CASSLQGTMNTEAFF.

The chain links TRBV5-1 to TRBJ2-1; 8 bases map to TRBD2. This CDR3 has 13 amino acids. Germline CDR1 is SGHRS and CDR2 is YFSETQ. The trim removed 0 bases at V and 15 bases at J, leaving 8 bases unmatched. CDR3 sequence: CASSLESTSGRFF. Here the CDR3 DNA reads TGCGCCAGCAGCTTGGAGAGTACTAGCGGAAGGTTCTTC.

The rearrangement joins TRBV2 to TRBJ2-2; weak D call: TRBD2 (5 bases). V was shortened by 4 bases and J by 7 bases, with 7 bases between the two germline ends. The CDR3 extends over 12 amino acids. Germline CDR1 reads SNHLY; CDR2 reads FYNNEI. The CDR3 coding sequence is TGTGCCAGCAGTGCGGACTTCGGGGAGCTGTTTTTT. The encoded protein is CASSADFGELFF.

V usage is TRBV4-1 and J usage is TRBJ2-1; D is undetermined. This CDR3 is 14 amino acids long. CDR1 is MGHRA and CDR2 is YSYEKL in the germline V gene. Trimming left V 0 bases short and J 5 bases short, with 8 bases between. The CDR3 loop is CASSQDSYNNEQFF. The CDR3 nucleotides are TGCGCCAGCAGCCAAGATTCGTATAACAATGAGCAGTTCTTC.

The rearrangement joins TRBV2 to TRBJ2-7, with D tentatively TRBD2 (6 bases). With 6 bases removed from V and 7 bases from J, the gap between germline ends came to 22 bases. The CDR3 is made up of 15 amino acids. Germline V gene data show CDR1 as SNHLY and CDR2 as FYNNEI. CDR3 region: CASRAPGLEPREQYF. The CDR3 DNA is TGTGCCAGCAGGGCACCGGGACTGGAGCCTAGAGAGCAGTACTTC. Together with reference TRBV2 and TRBJ2-7, the CDR3 gives the full variable domain: EPEVTQTPSHQVTQMGQEVILRCVPISNHLYFYWYRQILGQKVEFLVSFYNNEISEKSEIFDDQFSVERPDGSNFTLKIRSTKLEDSAMYFCASRAPGLEPREQYFGPGTRLTVT.

The rearrangement links TRBV28 to TRBJ1-2; TRBD1 matches 9 bases. V shed 1 base and J 6 bases; nucleotides not matched to a gene: 9. Germline V gene data show CDR1 as MDHEN and CDR2 as SYDVKM. This CDR3 is 16 amino acids long. CDR3 protein: CASSLSGQGGLNGYTF. CDR3 in DNA: TGTGCCAGCAGTTTATCGGGACAGGGAGGGCTCAATGGCTACACCTTC.